This T cell receptor (beta chain) was sequenced in a study of T cell changes during pregnancy in multiple sclerosis. The CDR3 covers 15 residues. Trimming at V came to 4 bases and at J to 5 bases, leaving 4 bases not matched to a gene. The germline V gene has CDR1 SGHRS and CDR2 YFSETQ. Sequencing was performed with immunoSEQ multiplex PCR; in TCRdb, only in-frame clones are kept and a portion is missing. The table has approximately 39,000 clones, about 94% seen once. The chain joins TRBV5-1 to TRBJ2-2, with 11 bases matching TRBD2. This sequence originates from a female donor with multiple sclerosis, enrolled in a pregnancy study. The sample consisted of CD4+ T cells from peripheral blood mononuclear cells, taken in the second trimester of pregnancy. For the CDR3, the DNA is TGCGCCAGCAGCCCTAGCGGGGGGCCAACCGGGGAGCTGTTTTTT. Its protein is CASSPSGGPTGELFF.